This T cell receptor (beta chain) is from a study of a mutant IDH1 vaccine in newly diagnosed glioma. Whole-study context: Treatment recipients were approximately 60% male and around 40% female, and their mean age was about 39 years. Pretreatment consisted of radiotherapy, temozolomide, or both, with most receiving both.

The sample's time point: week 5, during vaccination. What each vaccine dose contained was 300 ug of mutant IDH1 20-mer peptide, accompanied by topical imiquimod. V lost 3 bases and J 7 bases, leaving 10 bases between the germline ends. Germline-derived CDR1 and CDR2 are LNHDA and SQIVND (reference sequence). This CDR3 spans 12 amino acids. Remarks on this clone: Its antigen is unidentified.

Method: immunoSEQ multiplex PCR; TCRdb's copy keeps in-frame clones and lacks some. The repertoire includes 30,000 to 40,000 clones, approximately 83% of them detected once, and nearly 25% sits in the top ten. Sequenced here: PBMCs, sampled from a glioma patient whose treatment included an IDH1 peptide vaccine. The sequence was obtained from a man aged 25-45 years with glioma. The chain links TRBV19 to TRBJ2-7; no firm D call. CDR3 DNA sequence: TGTGCCAGTAGTATGCTGGGGTCTGAGCAGTACTTC. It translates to CASSMLGSEQYF.